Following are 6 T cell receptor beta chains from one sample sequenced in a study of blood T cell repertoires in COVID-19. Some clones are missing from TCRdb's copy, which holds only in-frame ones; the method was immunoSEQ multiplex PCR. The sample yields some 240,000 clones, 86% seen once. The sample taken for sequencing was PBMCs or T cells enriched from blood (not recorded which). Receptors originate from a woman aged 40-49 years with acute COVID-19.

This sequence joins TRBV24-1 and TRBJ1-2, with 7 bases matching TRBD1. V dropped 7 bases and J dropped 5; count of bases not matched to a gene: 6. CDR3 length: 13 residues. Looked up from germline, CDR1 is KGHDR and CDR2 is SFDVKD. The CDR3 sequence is CATSSGGRYGYTF. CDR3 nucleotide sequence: TGTGCCACCAGCTCAGGGGGACGGTATGGCTACACCTTC.

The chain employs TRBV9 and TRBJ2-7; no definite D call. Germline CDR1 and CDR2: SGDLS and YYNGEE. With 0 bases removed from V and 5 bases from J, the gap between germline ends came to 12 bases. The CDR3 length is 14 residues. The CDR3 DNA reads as TGTGCCAGCAGCGTAGCAGCTTATCGGGACGAGCAGTACTTC. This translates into CASSVAAYRDEQYF.

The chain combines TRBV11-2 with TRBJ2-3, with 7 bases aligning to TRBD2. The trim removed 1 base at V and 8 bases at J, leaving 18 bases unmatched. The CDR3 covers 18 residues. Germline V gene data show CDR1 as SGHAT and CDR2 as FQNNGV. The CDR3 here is CASSLVSLADPGRGTQYF. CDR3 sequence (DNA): TGTGCCAGCAGCTTAGTAAGTCTAGCGGACCCAGGCCGGGGTACGCAGTATTTT.

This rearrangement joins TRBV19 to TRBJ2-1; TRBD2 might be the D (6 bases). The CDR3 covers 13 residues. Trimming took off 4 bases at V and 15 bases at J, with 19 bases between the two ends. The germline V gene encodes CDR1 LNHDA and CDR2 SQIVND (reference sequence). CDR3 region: CASSRGPPRGLFF. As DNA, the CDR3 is TGTGCCAGTAGTAGAGGCCCGCCGAGGGGACTGTTCTTC.

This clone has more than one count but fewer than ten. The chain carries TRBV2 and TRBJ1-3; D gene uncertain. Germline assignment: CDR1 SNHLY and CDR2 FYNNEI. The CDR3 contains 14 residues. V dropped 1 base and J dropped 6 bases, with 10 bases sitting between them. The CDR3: CASSEGAPLNTIYF. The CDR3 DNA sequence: TGTGCCAGCAGTGAAGGAGCCCCTTTAAACACCATATATTTT.

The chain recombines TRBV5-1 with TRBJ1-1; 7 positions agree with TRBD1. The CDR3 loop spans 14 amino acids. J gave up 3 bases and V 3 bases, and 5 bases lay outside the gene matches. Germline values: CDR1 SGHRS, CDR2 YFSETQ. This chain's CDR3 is CASSWQGEYTEAFF. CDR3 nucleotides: TGCGCCAGCAGCTGGCAGGGGGAGTACACTGAAGCTTTCTTT.